Each of the 26 T cell receptor beta chains below was sequenced from the same sample in a study of regulatory T cells in long-lasting Graves disease. The time point: newly diagnosed GD, antithyroid drugs for less than 3 months. Researchers made the TCR library from RNA that was extracted from PBMCs. With iRepertoire HTBI primers and Arm-PCR of CDR3 regions, TCR beta libraries were built. In TCRdb, the multiplex PCR reads were re-called with MiXCR into one record per CDR3 protein. The profile shows about 530,000 distinct CDR3 sequences, roughly 15% of them singletons. The same data also went into a second study, on T cells in Graves' hyperthyroidism and ophthalmopathy.

The input for sequencing was peripheral blood mononuclear cells (PBMCs), taken at new diagnosis, from a patient treated with antithyroid drugs. Source of these receptors: a woman aged 35-65 years with Graves disease.

The genes are TRBV7-9 and TRBJ1-4; D gene ambiguous. Looked up from germline, CDR1 is SEHNR and CDR2 is FQNEAQ (reference sequence). CDR3 length: 13 amino acids. Trimming shortened V by 5 bases and J by 10 bases, and 14 bases separated the two germline ends. This CDR3 reads CASSPGARGKLFF. For the CDR3, the DNA is TGTGCCAGCAGCCCGGGCGCACGTGGAAAACTGTTTTTT. Complete variable domain (other parts from reference TRBV7-9 and TRBJ1-4): DTGVSQNPRHKITKRGQNVTFRCDPISEHNRLYWYRQTLGQGPEFLTYFQNEAQLEKSRLLSDRFSAERPKGSFSTLEIQRTEQGDSAMYLCASSPGARGKLFFGSGTQLSVL.

The chain joins TRBV10-3 to TRBJ1-1; the match to TRBD1 covers 11 bases. The V segment lost 4 bases and the J segment 7 bases; nucleotides outside the gene matches: 11. CDR3 length: 16 amino acids. Germline V gene data show CDR1 as ENHRY and CDR2 as SYGVKD. The CDR3: CAISVQLDRGLGEAFF. DNA for the CDR3: TGTGCCATCAGTGTGCAATTGGACAGGGGGCTTGGTGAAGCTTTCTTT.

This clonotype was recorded at least ten times. The chain is built from TRBV12-3 or TRBV12-4 and TRBJ2-3; 9 bases fit TRBD1. J lost 5 bases, V lost 6 bases, and 6 bases had no gene match. The length of the CDR3 is 14 residues. DNA for the CDR3: TGTGCCAGCAGACAACAGGGGGCTCAAGATACGCAGTATTTT. It yields the protein CASRQQGAQDTQYF.

This clonotype was picked up many times. CDR3 region: CASRFGLAGIKNEQFF. The DNA of the CDR3 is TGTGCCAGCAGATTCGGACTAGCGGGGATTAAAAATGAGCAGTTCTTC. The chain recombines TRBV2 with TRBJ2-1, with TRBD2 identical over 12 bases. V shed 6 bases, J shed 7 bases, and the junction held 10 bases outside the gene matches. CDR3 length: 16 residues. CDR1 and CDR2 (germline): SNHLY, FYNNEI.

The table lists this clonotype with a few counts. The chain has TRBV29-1 and TRBJ1-2; unclear D gene. The CDR3 runs 10 residues. Trimming removed 3 bases from V and 5 bases from J, with 4 bases in between. Germline V gene sequence: CDR1 SQVTM, CDR2 ANQGSEA. The CDR3 DNA follows: TGCAGCGTTGACCATTATGGCTACACCTTC. It codes for CSVDHYGYTF.

This clonotype was detected ten times or more. The chain employs TRBV28 and TRBJ2-5; D may be TRBD1 (6 bases). V lost 7 bases to trimming and J lost 5 bases, with 14 bases between them. This CDR3 is built from 13 residues. Germline CDR1 is MDHEN and CDR2 is SYDVKM. The CDR3 protein is CASMTGQRETQYF. The CDR3 bases are TGTGCCAGCATGACGGGACAAAGGGAGACCCAGTACTTC.

The chain employs TRBV6-2 or TRBV6-3 and TRBJ2-3; no clear D gene. The CDR3 is made up of 14 amino acids. Germline loops: CDR1 MNHEY, CDR2 SVGEGT. Trimming removed 2 bases from V and 5 bases from J, with 11 bases in between. CDR3 sequence: CASSYRSAKDTQYF. CDR3 coding DNA: TGTGCCAGCAGTTACCGTTCGGCCAAAGATACGCAGTATTTT.

This clonotype occurred a few times. The chain recombines TRBV12-3 or TRBV12-4 with TRBJ1-5; D remains ambiguous. V was clipped by 2 bases and J by 2 bases, with 10 bases between them. The CDR3 runs to 15 residues. The CDR3 nucleotides read TGTGCCAGCAGTTTATCAGTCAACCGCAATCAGCCCCAGCATTTT. Protein sequence: CASSLSVNRNQPQHF.

In this sample, this clonotype turned up many times. The V gene is TRBV11-2, the J gene TRBJ1-2, with 7 bases lining up with TRBD1. Germline CDR1 is SGHAT and CDR2 is FQNNGV. Losses at the gene ends were 4 bases for V and 4 bases for J; bases not matched to a gene: 12. This CDR3 spans 16 amino acids. DNA of the CDR3: TGTGCCAGCAGCTCTCGCCGTGACAGGGCCCTCTATGGCTACACCTTC. Translation: CASSSRRDRALYGYTF.

This clonotype was seen a handful of times. Mismatch with germline at one junction end may stem from a read error. In nucleotides, the CDR3 is TGTGCCAGCAGCCAAGAAGGGACAGGGATTGGAAACACCATATATTTT. It encodes CASSQEGTGIGNTIYF. This rearrangement joins TRBV4-1 to TRBJ1-3; 9 bases map to TRBD1. This CDR3 is built from 16 residues. Germline CDR1 and CDR2: MGHRA and YSYEKL.

This clonotype was detected ten times or more. J is TRBJ2-3 and V is TRBV10-3; D unresolved. Germline V gene data show CDR1 as ENHRY and CDR2 as SYGVKD. V was pared by 0 bases and J by 9 bases, with 10 bases between. This CDR3 contains 13 residues. The CDR3 sequence is CAISESSVETQYF. Here the CDR3 DNA reads TGTGCCATCAGTGAGTCAAGCGTCGAAACGCAGTATTTT.

The rearrangement links TRBV4-1 to TRBJ1-6, with D unresolved. The CDR3 is 17 residues long. Looked up from germline, CDR1 is MGHRA and CDR2 is YSYEKL. Between the trimmed V and J ends, which lost 0 bases and 8 bases, there was a span of 17 bases. The CDR3 nucleotides read TGCGCCAGCAGCCAAGATCCGCCCCCGCGAGTTCATTCACCCCTCCACTTT. Translation: CASSQDPPPRVHSPLHF.

This clonotype occurred many times. The chain combines TRBV28 with TRBJ1-2; 8 bases agree with TRBD1. This CDR3 comprises 14 residues. Germline V gives CDR1 MDHEN, CDR2 SYDVKM. Unmatched junction bases numbered 6, after V lost 6 bases and J lost 3 bases. As DNA, the CDR3 is TGTGCCAGCAGCCAGGGGGCGCGGGACTATGGCTACACCTTC. This sequence encodes CASSQGARDYGYTF.

This clonotype was seen at least ten times. This chain joins TRBV28 and TRBJ2-5; D perhaps matches TRBD2 (5 bases). CDR3 length: 13 amino acids. V lost 5 bases and J 1 base, leaving 8 bases between the germline ends. The V gene's germline CDR1 is MDHEN and CDR2 SYDVKM. CDR3 protein: CASSRRGQETQYF. CDR3 DNA: TGTGCCAGCAGTCGACGGGGCCAAGAGACCCAGTACTTC.

In this sample, this clonotype turned up many times. The CDR3 DNA reads TGTGCCAGCAGCGAACAGAGGGGCTCCTACAATGAGCAGTTCTTC. Amino acids: CASSEQRGSYNEQFF. V gene TRBV11-3 combines with J gene TRBJ2-1; D may match TRBD1 or TRBD2 (5 bases each). Trimming pared 5 bases from V and 0 bases from J, leaving 11 bases between. CDR1 and CDR2 from the germline V gene are SGHNT and YENEEA. This CDR3 spans 15 amino acids.

Many counts were recorded for this clonotype. The chain uses TRBV20-1 and TRBJ2-5; 9 bases are a match to TRBD2. The CDR3 contains 14 residues. Per germline, CDR1 DFQATT and CDR2 SNEGSKA (reference sequence). J lost 5 bases, V lost 0 bases, and 4 bases had no gene match. The CDR3 sequence is CSARELAGYETQYF. The CDR3 region has the DNA TGCAGTGCTAGAGAGCTAGCGGGGTACGAGACCCAGTACTTC.

Only a few counts were recorded for this clonotype. A much more abundant neighbour one base away suggests this may be a read error. V and J are TRBV6-1 and TRBJ1-1; D unresolved. Trimming removed 7 bases at V and 1 base at J, with 10 bases between. Germline V gene lookup returns CDR1 MNHNS and CDR2 SASEGT. This CDR3 is 13 amino acids long. The CDR3 nucleotides are TGTGCCAGCAAGGACGGACCGAACACTGAAGCTTTCTTT. The encoded protein is CASKDGPNTEAFF.

V and J are TRBV5-1 and TRBJ2-7; D is perhaps TRBD2 (5 bases). The CDR3 spans 11 residues. Trimming removed 4 bases at V and 9 bases at J, with 11 bases between. Germline values: CDR1 SGHRS, CDR2 YFSETQ. CDR3 sequence: CASSDLAGQYF. DNA for the CDR3: TGCGCCAGCAGCGACCTAGCAGGGCAGTACTTC.

The table lists this clonotype with many counts. The chain combines TRBV20-1 with TRBJ1-3, with D perhaps TRBD1 (5 bases). The V end lost 0 bases, the J end lost 4 bases, and 13 bases lay between the germline ends. The V gene's germline CDR1 is DFQATT and CDR2 SNEGSKA (reference sequence). The CDR3 is 15 residues long. CDR3 nucleotides: TGCAGTGCTAGAGACAGGGAATCCGGCGGAAACACCATATATTTT. It encodes CSARDRESGGNTIYF.

This clonotype was picked up many times. The chain employs TRBV7-8 and TRBJ2-7; D gene uncertain. The germline gives CDR1 SGHVS, CDR2 FQNEAQ. This CDR3 region has 13 residues. The V end lost 4 bases, the J end lost 1 base, and 8 bases lay between the germline ends. The CDR3 sequence is CASSSLTSYEQYF. CDR3 DNA: TGTGCCAGCAGCTCATTAACTTCCTACGAGCAGTACTTC.

Many counts were recorded for this clonotype. This chain uses TRBV20-1 with TRBJ2-1, with 7 bases that match TRBD2. Trimming at V came to 5 bases and at J to 5 bases, leaving 6 bases not matched to a gene. The CDR3 is made up of 13 amino acids. The germline V gene has CDR1 DFQATT and CDR2 SNEGSKA (reference sequence). The CDR3 protein is CSAQAGVNNEQFF. DNA for the CDR3: TGCAGTGCTCAGGCGGGGGTGAACAATGAGCAGTTCTTC.

This clonotype has a handful of counts. The chain links TRBV6-1 to TRBJ1-1; TRBD1 is a possible D gene (5 bases). The CDR3 is 15 residues long. The germline V gene encodes CDR1 MNHNS and CDR2 SASEGT. V lost 5 bases and J 0 bases, leaving 13 bases between the germline ends. CDR3 protein: CASSTWGGLNTEAFF. The CDR3 region has the DNA TGTGCCAGCAGTACTTGGGGGGGTCTGAACACTGAAGCTTTCTTT.

This clonotype was seen repeatedly, ten times or more. This chain uses TRBV3-1 with TRBJ1-2, with a weak D call TRBD1 (5 bases). This CDR3 contains 13 residues. Germline CDR1 and CDR2: LGHDT and YNNKEL (reference sequence). Between the trimmed V and J ends, which lost 3 bases and 4 bases, there was a span of 9 bases. DNA of the CDR3: TGTGCCAGCAGCCACGGGGGGATCTATGGCTACACCTTC. It translates to CASSHGGIYGYTF.

There are many counts of this clonotype. This sequence joins TRBV3-1 and TRBJ1-2; 7 positions match TRBD1. The CDR3 spans 15 residues. Germline values: CDR1 LGHDT, CDR2 YNNKEL (reference sequence). V gave up 3 bases and J gave up 4 bases; unmatched junction bases: 8. This CDR3 reads CASSQRLRDSYGYTF. CDR3 nucleotide sequence: TGTGCCAGCAGCCAGCGATTGCGGGACAGCTATGGCTACACCTTC.

This clonotype was picked up a small number of times. The genes are TRBV5-1 and TRBJ1-6; 7 positions agree with TRBD1. The germline gives CDR1 SGHRS, CDR2 YFSETQ. The CDR3 has 17 amino acids. The junction had 14 bases not matched to a gene; V was cut back by 4 bases and J by 7 bases. The CDR3 DNA reads as TGCGCCAGCAGCAGACTCTACAGGGGAGACGGGAATTCACCCCTCCACTTT. This sequence encodes CASSRLYRGDGNSPLHF. The full variable domain, with the rest looked up from reference TRBV5-1 and TRBJ1-6, is KAGVTQTPRYLIKTRGQQVTLSCSPISGHRSVSWYQQTPGQGLQFLFEYFSETQRNKGNFPGRFSGRQFSNSRSEMNVSTLELGDSALYLCASSRLYRGDGNSPLHFGNGTRLTVT.

The chain joins TRBV10-3 to TRBJ2-3, with 8 bases matching TRBD2. In germline, CDR1 is ENHRY, CDR2 SYGVKD. J lost 0 bases, V lost 3 bases, and 2 bases had no gene match. This CDR3 has 15 residues. The CDR3 region is CAISDAGGSTDTQYF. The CDR3 nucleotides are TGTGCCATCAGTGACGCGGGGGGCAGCACAGATACGCAGTATTTT.